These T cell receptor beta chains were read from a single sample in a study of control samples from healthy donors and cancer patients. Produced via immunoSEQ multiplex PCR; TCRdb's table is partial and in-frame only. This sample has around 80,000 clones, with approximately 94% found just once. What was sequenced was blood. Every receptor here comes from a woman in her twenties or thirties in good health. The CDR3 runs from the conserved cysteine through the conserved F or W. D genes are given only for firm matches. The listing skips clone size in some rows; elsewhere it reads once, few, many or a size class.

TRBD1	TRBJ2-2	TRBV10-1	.	TGCGCCAGCAGTGAGTCGGTGGCCGGGACAGGGTACCCCGGGGAGCTGTTTTTT	CASSESVAGTGYPGELFF
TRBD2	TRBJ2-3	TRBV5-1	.	TGCGCCAGCAGCTTGGTGACTAGCGGGGGGTGCGCAGATACGCAGTATTTT	CASSLVTSGGCADTQYF
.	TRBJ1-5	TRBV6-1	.	TGTGCCAGCAGTGAACTGGGAGTGAGCAATCAGCCCCAGCATTTT	CASSELGVSNQPQHF
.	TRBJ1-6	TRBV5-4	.	TGTGCCAGCAGCTTGGTAGACAGGCGAGAGTCACCCCTCCACTTT	CASSLVDRRESPLHF
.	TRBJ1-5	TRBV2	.	TGTGCCAGCGCGGTGTCCCAGCTGAGCAATCAGCCCCAGCATTTT	CASAVSQLSNQPQHF
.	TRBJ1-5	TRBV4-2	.	TGTGCCAGCAGCCTTACGGGTCAGGATCAGCCCCAGCATTTT	CASSLTGQDQPQHF
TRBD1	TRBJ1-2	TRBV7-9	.	TGTGCCAGCAGCCAAACCGCCGGGACAGGGTATGGTCAACGCGCTGGCTACACCTTC	CASSQTAGTGYGQRAGYTF
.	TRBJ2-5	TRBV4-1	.	TGCGCCAGCAGCTGGGACCAAGAGACCCAGTACTTC	CASSWDQETQYF
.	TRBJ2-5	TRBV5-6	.	TGTGCCAGCAGCCGCTATAATCCCGCCCGGGAGACCCAGTACTTC	CASSRYNPARETQYF
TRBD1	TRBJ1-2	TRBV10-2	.	TGCGCCAGCAGTGCGGACAGGCTCTCCTATGGCTACACCTTC	CASSADRLSYGYTF
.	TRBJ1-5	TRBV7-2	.	TGTGCCAGCACCGTAAATAGGGCTTTTGGGGCCCAGCATTTT	CASTVNRAFGAQHF
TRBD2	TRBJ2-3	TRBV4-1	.	TGCGCCAGCAGCCAGTTCCCCGGGACTAGCGGGGGAGATACGCAGTATTTT	CASSQFPGTSGGDTQYF
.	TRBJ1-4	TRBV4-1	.	TGCGCCAGCAGCCAAGAGCGGGTGTTGAGGTCGACTAATGAAAAACTGTTTTTT	CASSQERVLRSTNEKLFF
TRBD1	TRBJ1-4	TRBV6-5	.	TGTGCCAGCAATCAACAGGGGACGGAAAAACTGTTTTTT	CASNQQGTEKLFF
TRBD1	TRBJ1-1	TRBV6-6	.	TGTGCCGCCACAAGGGGGCCTGTGAACACTGAAGCTTTCTTT	CAATRGPVNTEAFF
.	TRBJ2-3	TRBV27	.	TGTGCCAGCAGGGGGGCGGGCACAGATACGCAGTATTTT	CASRGAGTDTQYF
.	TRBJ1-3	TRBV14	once	TGTGCCAGCAGCCAAGTGAATTTGGTACCGCCTGGAAACACCATATATTTT	CASSQVNLVPPGNTIYF
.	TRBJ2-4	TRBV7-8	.	TGTGCCAGCAGCTTAGGATTCGGACAGCAAAACATTCAGTACTTC	CASSLGFGQQNIQYF
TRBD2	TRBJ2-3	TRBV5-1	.	TGCGCCAGCAGTCAAAGCGGGGGGGAGAATACGCAGTATTTT	CASSQSGGENTQYF
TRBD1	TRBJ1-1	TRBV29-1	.	TGCAGCGTTGCTGGACAGGGGAGCGCTGAAGCTTTCTTT	CSVAGQGSAEAFF
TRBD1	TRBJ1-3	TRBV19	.	TGTGCCAGTAGTTCACCAGGGGGCGCGAGTGGAAACACCATATATTTT	CASSSPGGASGNTIYF
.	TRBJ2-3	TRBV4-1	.	TGCGCCAGCAGCCAACCTACGACAGATACGCAGTATTTT	CASSQPTTDTQYF
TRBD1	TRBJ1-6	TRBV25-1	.	TGTGCCAGCACCTCGACGACAGGGGATCTTTCACCCCTCCACTTT	CASTSTTGDLSPLHF
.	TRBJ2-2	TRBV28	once	TGTGCCAGCACATTGAACACCGGGGAGCTGTTTTTT	CASTLNTGELFF
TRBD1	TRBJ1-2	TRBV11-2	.	TGTGCCAGCAGCTCGGCGGACAGGGGTGCCTATGGCTACACCTTC	CASSSADRGAYGYTF
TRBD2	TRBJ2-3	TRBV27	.	TGTGCCAGCAGTCCAAGACTAGCGGGGAGGCGGGATACGCAGTATTTT	CASSPRLAGRRDTQYF
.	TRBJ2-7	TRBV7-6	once	TGTGCCAGCAGCGTCGGCGCTCAGGGGGGTTACGAGCAGTACTTC	CASSVGAQGGYEQYF
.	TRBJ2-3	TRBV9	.	TGTGCCAGCAGCGCCCACAGTGAAACTAGCACAGATACGCAGTATTTT	CASSAHSETSTDTQYF
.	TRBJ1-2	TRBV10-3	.	TGTGCCATCAGTGACGGGGTGACGGGCTACACCTTC	CAISDGVTGYTF
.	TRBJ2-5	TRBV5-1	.	TGCGCCAGCAGCCCGTTTGGGGGGCCGGAGACCCAGTACTTC	CASSPFGGPETQYF
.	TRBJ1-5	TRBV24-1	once	TGTGCCACCAGTGATTCACAGGGTTTGATGAATCAGCCCCAGCATTTT	CATSDSQGLMNQPQHF
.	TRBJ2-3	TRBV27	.	TGTGCCAGCAGTTTATCCAGGGGAGGGGCAGATACGCAGTATTTT	CASSLSRGGADTQYF
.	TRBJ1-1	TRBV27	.	TGTGCCAGCAAGGGAGGGGGGACTGAAGCTTTCTTT	CASKGGGTEAFF
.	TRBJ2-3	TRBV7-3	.	TGTGCCAGCAGCTTAGTGGGGGGTGCAGATACGCAGTATTTT	CASSLVGGADTQYF